The entry below gives a single T cell receptor beta chain sequence along with its context. These data are taken from a study of blood T cell repertoires in COVID-19. Study information: COVID-19 samples, acute and convalescent, were from the United States, Italy and Spain. From T cells, B-cell-depleted T cells, or PBMCs came the material, which was cDNA or gDNA.

Original processing methods: How many nucleated cells were present was estimated from reference gene primer amplification. Profiled with immunoSEQ multiplex PCR; TCRdb holds only in-frame clones, not every one. V and J calls and clone size are given by that table; D and trimming were obtained from the DNA. The data hold 300,000 to 350,000 clones, with more than 75% observed a single time. From germline, CDR1 is SGHTA and CDR2 FQGNSA. This CDR3 region has 15 residues. Trimming took off 2 bases at V and 10 bases at J, with 17 bases between the two ends. The V and J genes are TRBV7-2 and TRBJ1-4; D remains ambiguous. Sample: peripheral blood. This TCR derives from a woman under 30 who had recovered from COVID-19. CDR3: CASSLLSPPEGKLFF. DNA of the CDR3: TGTGCCAGCAGCTTATTATCCCCTCCGGAGGGAAAACTGTTTTTT.